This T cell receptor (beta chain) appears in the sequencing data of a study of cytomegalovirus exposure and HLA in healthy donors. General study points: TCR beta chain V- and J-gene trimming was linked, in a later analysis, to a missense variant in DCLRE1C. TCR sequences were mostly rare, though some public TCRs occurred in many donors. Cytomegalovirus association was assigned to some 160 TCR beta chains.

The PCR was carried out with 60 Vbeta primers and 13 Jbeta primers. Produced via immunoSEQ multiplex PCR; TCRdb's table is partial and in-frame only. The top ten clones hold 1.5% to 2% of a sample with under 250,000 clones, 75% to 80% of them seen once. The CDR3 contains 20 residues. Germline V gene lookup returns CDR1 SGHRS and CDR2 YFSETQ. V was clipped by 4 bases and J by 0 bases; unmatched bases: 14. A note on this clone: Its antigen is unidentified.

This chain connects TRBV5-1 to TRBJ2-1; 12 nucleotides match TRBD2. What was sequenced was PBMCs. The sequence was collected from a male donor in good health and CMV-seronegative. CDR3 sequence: CASSADGLAGSLSSYNEQFF. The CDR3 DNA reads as TGCGCCAGCAGCGCGGACGGACTAGCGGGAAGCTTAAGCTCCTACAATGAGCAGTTCTTC. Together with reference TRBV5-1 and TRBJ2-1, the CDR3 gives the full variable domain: KAGVTQTPRYLIKTRGQQVTLSCSPISGHRSVSWYQQTPGQGLQFLFEYFSETQRNKGNFPGRFSGRQFSNSRSEMNVSTLELGDSALYLCASSADGLAGSLSSYNEQFFGPGTRLTVL.